One sample yielded the 5 T cell receptor beta chains listed below, sequenced in a study of graft-versus-host responses after intestinal transplantation (dated by TCRdb to the early 2020s). These receptors have no identified antigens. In light of the paper, this sample's time point label describes: cells obtained before transplantation from donor or recipient. The library was made by the immunoSEQ multiplex PCR assay. Held by TCRdb, this immuneACCESS table contains in-frame sequences only and omits some clones. Under half of the omission traces to an unresolved V gene where checked; the cause of the rest is unknown. The sample table lists more than 80,000 clones, roughly 90% of them with a count of one. The ten largest clones represent more than 0.25% of the sample. This specimen was unstimulated CD4+ T cells sorted from spleen or lymph node cells, taken before transplant. The source is a human donor who was the organ donor for an intestinal transplant.

The CDR3: CASSFEGASYEQYF. For the CDR3, the DNA is TGCGCCAGCAGCTTTGAGGGGGCTTCATACGAGCAGTACTTC. This chain joins TRBV5-1 and TRBJ2-7; 7 positions agree with TRBD1. This CDR3 has 14 residues. In germline, CDR1 is SGHRS, CDR2 YFSETQ. Germline trimming cut 2 bases from V and 4 bases from J; bases unmatched to any gene: 6.

Turning to this clone: The germline gene is not matched at one end of the junction; a read error may be the cause. The chain uses TRBV28 and TRBJ1-1; TRBD1 might be the D (5 bases). CDR1 is MDHEN and CDR2 is SYDVKM in the germline V gene. CDR3 length: 17 amino acids. The CDR3 DNA is TGTGTCAGCAGCTCCACAGCGGGGACCTCTGTATTTGGTGAAGCTTTCTTT. Its protein product is CVSSSTAGTSVFGEAFF.

A few counts support this clone. The CDR3 is CASIPTGPTQYF. As DNA, the CDR3 is TGTGCCAGCATCCCGACAGGGCCGACCCAGTACTTC. The V call is TRBV2, the J call TRBJ2-5; 7 positions match TRBD1. The ends lost 7 bases at V and 7 bases at J; junction bases unmatched: 6. This CDR3 has 12 amino acids. Germline V CDR1 and CDR2: SNHLY, FYNNEI.

This clone occurred a few times. The V call is TRBV19, the J call TRBJ2-5; D possibly corresponds to TRBD2 (5 bases). V lost 8 bases, J lost 4 bases, and 8 bases lay in between. The CDR3 runs to 11 residues. The germline V gene encodes CDR1 LNHDA and CDR2 SQIVND (reference sequence). This CDR3 is CASSAGETQYF. The CDR3 nucleotides read TGTGCCAGTTCCGCGGGAGAGACCCAGTACTTC.

The rearrangement uses TRBV19 and TRBJ2-2; tentative D call: TRBD2 (5 bases). Trimming took off 4 bases at V and 7 bases at J, with 13 bases between the two ends. The CDR3 length is 14 residues. Germline lookup yields CDR1 LNHDA and CDR2 SQIVND (reference sequence). The CDR3 spells CASSTQLEIGELFF. In nucleotides, the CDR3 is TGTGCCAGTAGTACCCAACTAGAAATCGGGGAGCTGTTTTTT.